The 28 T cell receptor beta chains below were found in one sample sequenced in a study of human T cells and chemical hapten exposure (dated by TCRdb to the early 2020s). What this sample's time point label stands for: pre-sensitization, week 0. What the treatment or condition label conveys for this sample: therapeutic diphenylcyclopropenone sensitization with weekly scalp DPC. Library method: RACE. TCRdb names NextSeq 500 as the instrument used. TCRdb redid the processing of the public reads, applying fastp at Q25 and MiXCR, and retained in-frame beta chains. Rows merge per CDR3 protein into single entries with the most common DNA and genes. The sample table records some 400,000 distinct CDR3 sequences; 4% to 6% of these occur just once. The top ten constitute approximately 2.4% of the sample. Specimen: whole blood, collected in connection with sensitization to the hapten diphenylcyclopropenone (DPC). Source of these receptors: a woman in her forties or fifties with alopecia areata. Some clones in this sample may be carry-over from other donors' samples.

The sample holds many counts of this clonotype. The rearrangement links TRBV7-2 to TRBJ2-5; D may be TRBD1 (8 bases). V was trimmed by 5 bases and J by 4 bases, leaving 14 bases between them. The germline V gene encodes CDR1 SGHTA and CDR2 FQGNSA. The CDR3 is 14 amino acids. The CDR3 here is CASSAQGGGETQYF. The DNA of the CDR3 is TGTGCCAGCAGCGCACAGGGGGGGGGAGAGACCCAGTACTTC.

This clonotype was seen only a few times. The chain uses TRBV12-3 or TRBV12-4 and TRBJ1-3; the D gene is possibly TRBD1 (6 bases). The CDR3 totals 15 residues. Deletions cut 3 bases from V and 1 base from J, with 10 bases between. The CDR3 here is CASSFDRRSGNTIYF. CDR3 in DNA: TGTGCCAGCAGTTTTGACAGGAGATCTGGAAACACCATATATTTT.

This clonotype has a count of ten or more. CDR3 amino acids: CASSHIVDTASSGANVLTF. In DNA form, the CDR3 reads TGTGCCAGCAGCCATATTGTGGATACAGCTAGCTCTGGGGCCAACGTCCTGACTTTC. This sequence joins TRBV3-1 and TRBJ2-6; D remains ambiguous. Germline CDR1 and CDR2: LGHDT and YNNKEL (reference sequence). The length of the CDR3 is 19 residues. Between the trimmed V and J ends, which lost 3 bases and 0 bases, there was a span of 18 bases.

This clonotype was counted ten times or more. V gene TRBV29-1 combines with J gene TRBJ1-1; 8 nucleotides align to TRBD1. J was trimmed by 8 bases and V by 7 bases; bases with no gene match: 3. Germline V lookup: CDR1 SQVTM, CDR2 ANQGSEA. The CDR3 extends over 10 amino acids. The CDR3, as DNA: TGCAGCGCTTGGACAGGGGAAGCTTTCTTT. Translated: CSAWTGEAFF. Together with reference TRBV29-1 and TRBJ1-1, the CDR3 gives the full variable domain: SAVISQKPSRDICQRGTSLTIQCQVDSQVTMMFWYRQQPGQSLTLIATANQGSEATYESGFVIDKFPISRPNLTFSTLTVSNMSPEDSSIYLCSAWTGEAFFGQGTRLTVV.

This clonotype showed up many times. The chain links TRBV5-1 to TRBJ2-5; TRBD1 aligns across 7 bases. Germline V gene data show CDR1 as SGHRS and CDR2 as YFSETQ. The CDR3 length is 15 residues. V was clipped by 4 bases and J by 2 bases; unmatched bases: 8. Here the CDR3 DNA reads TGCGCCAGCAGCCTTGGTGACAGGGATCAAGAGACCCAGTACTTC. It is translated as CASSLGDRDQETQYF. The entire variable domain, with the rest obtained from reference TRBV5-1 and TRBJ2-5, is as follows: KAGVTQTPRYLIKTRGQQVTLSCSPISGHRSVSWYQQTPGQGLQFLFEYFSETQRNKGNFPGRFSGRQFSNSRSEMNVSTLELGDSALYLCASSLGDRDQETQYFGPGTRLLVL.

This clonotype has only a few counts. V gene TRBV4-1 combines with J gene TRBJ1-5, with 7 bases aligning to TRBD1. V lost 4 bases and J lost 7; bases outside the gene matches: 10. The CDR3 has 15 residues. The germline CDR1 and CDR2 sequences are MGHRA and YSYEKL. In DNA, the CDR3 is TGCGCCAGCAGCCGCCCGGGACAGCATGGCCAGCCCCAGCATTTT. Translated, it gives CASSRPGQHGQPQHF.

This clonotype was seen repeatedly, ten times or more. V gene TRBV7-2 combines with J gene TRBJ1-3; a possible D gene is TRBD1 (6 bases). Per germline, CDR1 SGHTA and CDR2 FQGNSA. This CDR3 region has 15 residues. V shed 2 bases and J shed 0 bases, with 8 bases lying between them. CDR3 region: CASSLQGISGNTIYF. The DNA for the CDR3 is TGTGCCAGCAGCTTACAGGGGATCTCTGGAAACACCATATATTTT.

Written as DNA, the CDR3 is TGTGCCAGCAGGCGACAGGGGGATACGCAGTATTTT. This codes for CASRRQGDTQYF. V usage is TRBV28 and J usage is TRBJ2-3, with 8 bases that match TRBD1. CDR1 is MDHEN and CDR2 is SYDVKM in the germline V gene. The CDR3 covers 12 residues. V gave up 6 bases and J gave up 6 bases; unmatched junction bases: 2.

This clonotype appeared many times. This chain uses TRBV7-9 with TRBJ2-3, with TRBD2 matching over 12 bases. From germline, CDR1 is SEHNR and CDR2 FQNEAQ (reference sequence). Trimming cost V 3 bases and J 0 bases; bases outside gene matches: 7. This CDR3 is 18 amino acids long. This chain's CDR3 is CASSFRRLAGVSTDTQYF. CDR3 coding DNA: TGTGCCAGCAGCTTTCGGAGACTAGCGGGAGTGAGCACAGATACGCAGTATTTT.

The V gene is TRBV12-3 or TRBV12-4, the J gene TRBJ1-5, with D unclear. The CDR3 is made up of 15 amino acids. The V end lost 2 bases, the J end lost 1 base, and 9 bases lay between the germline ends. CDR3 nucleotides: TGTGCCAGCAGTTTAATGGGGAGCAGCAATCAGCCCCAGCATTTT. Translation: CASSLMGSSNQPQHF.

This clonotype has a handful of counts. The gene calls are TRBV20-1 and TRBJ1-1; D is unclear. The V and J ends lost 8 bases and 0 bases respectively, with 7 bases between them. This CDR3 has 11 amino acids. Germline V gene sequence: CDR1 DFQATT, CDR2 SNEGSKA (reference sequence). The CDR3: CSILLNTEAFF. CDR3 in DNA: TGCAGTATCCTGTTGAACACTGAAGCTTTCTTT.

CDR3 region: CASSQGAANQPQHF. CDR3 sequence (DNA): TGTGCCAGCAGCCAAGGGGCAGCCAATCAGCCCCAGCATTTT. The chain is built from TRBV3-1 and TRBJ1-5, with D hard to call. CDR1 and CDR2 (germline): LGHDT, YNNKEL (reference sequence). V was shortened by 1 base and J by 3 bases, with 7 bases between the two germline ends. The CDR3 spans 14 residues.

The genes are TRBV4-1 and TRBJ2-1; 8 positions match TRBD2. The trim removed 0 bases at V and 10 bases at J, leaving 14 bases unmatched. The length of the CDR3 is 17 residues. CDR1 and CDR2 from the germline V gene are MGHRA and YSYEKL. This chain's CDR3 is CASSQDLNSGTYEEQFF. The CDR3 nucleotides are TGCGCCAGCAGCCAAGATCTGAATAGCGGGACGTACGAGGAGCAGTTCTTC.

This clonotype was picked up many times. The V call is TRBV20-1, the J call TRBJ2-3; 14 nucleotides agree with TRBD2. CDR1 DFQATT and CDR2 SNEGSKA come from the germline V gene (reference sequence). This CDR3 region has 13 residues. J was trimmed by 6 bases and V by 5 bases; bases with no gene match: 1. The CDR3 DNA follows: TGCAGTGCTCGGACTAGCGGGAGGGATACGCAGTATTTT. Translation gives CSARTSGRDTQYF.

This clonotype was seen at least ten times. The gene calls are TRBV5-6 and TRBJ1-5; the D is unclear. V was cut by 0 bases and J by 3 bases, with 10 bases left in between. The CDR3 totals 15 residues. CDR1 is SGHDT and CDR2 is YYEEEE in the germline V gene. The DNA for the CDR3 is TGTGCCAGCAGCTTGGGCCCGGGGTTCAATCAGCCCCAGCATTTT. Its translation: CASSLGPGFNQPQHF.

This clonotype was counted a few times. The chain combines TRBV4-1 with TRBJ2-1; possibly TRBD1 or TRBD2 for D (6 bases each). V lost 4 bases to trimming and J lost 5 bases, with 15 bases between them. The CDR3 runs to 15 residues. The germline CDR1 and CDR2 sequences are MGHRA and YSYEKL. The CDR3 sequence is CASSPTPGANNEQFF. The CDR3 coding sequence is TGCGCCAGCAGCCCGACACCGGGGGCAAACAATGAGCAGTTCTTC.

CDR3 sequence reads: CASSVDRGHEQYF. CDR3 coding DNA: TGTGCCAGCAGTGTGGACAGGGGACACGAGCAGTACTTC. This chain uses TRBV27 with TRBJ2-7, with 9 bases identical to TRBD1. CDR3 length: 13 amino acids. V shed 5 bases and J 5 bases; nucleotides not matched to a gene: 4. Germline V lookup: CDR1 MNHEY, CDR2 SMNVEV (reference sequence).

Ten or more counts support this clonotype. The V gene is TRBV7-8, the J gene TRBJ2-3; 8 bases map to TRBD2. CDR1 and CDR2 from the germline V gene are SGHVS and FQNEAQ. This CDR3 has 15 amino acids. Unmatched junction bases numbered 8, after V lost 5 bases and J lost 4 bases. The CDR3 is CASSPPGSGADTQYF. For the CDR3, the DNA is TGTGCCAGCAGCCCACCGGGTAGCGGGGCAGATACGCAGTATTTT.

This clonotype came up many times. CDR3 sequence: CASSLYTTESYGYTF. The CDR3 nucleotides are TGTGCCAGCAGTTTGTATACGACAGAGAGTTATGGCTACACCTTC. This chain connects TRBV12-3 or TRBV12-4 to TRBJ1-2; possibly TRBD1 for D (5 bases). Trimming cost V 3 bases and J 5 bases, with 16 bases left between them. The CDR3 length is 15 residues.

This clonotype has ten or more counts. CDR3 region: CASSPVAGGSPYEQYF. The CDR3 coding sequence is TGTGCCAGCAGCCCCGTAGCGGGAGGTTCCCCCTACGAGCAGTACTTC. This chain joins TRBV14 and TRBJ2-7; TRBD2 aligns across 10 bases. Germline assignment: CDR1 SGHDN and CDR2 FVKESK. After removal of 4 bases from V and 2 bases from J, the junction contained 8 bases not matched to a gene. This CDR3 spans 16 amino acids.

In its sample, this clonotype was seen a few times. The gene calls are TRBV6-1 and TRBJ1-1; D is perhaps TRBD1 (5 bases). The CDR3 extends over 17 amino acids. Trimming removed 2 bases from V and 0 bases from J, with 16 bases in between. Germline V lookup: CDR1 MNHNS, CDR2 SASEGT. The DNA of the CDR3 is TGTGCCAGCAGTGAATTTCGGGGGGTTAATATGAACACTGAAGCTTTCTTT. Translating gives CASSEFRGVNMNTEAFF.

The CDR3 DNA is TGTGCCAGCAGTCGGGACAGAAATAACTATGGCTACACCTTC. Its translation is CASSRDRNNYGYTF. The chain recombines TRBV12-3 or TRBV12-4 with TRBJ1-2; 7 bases align to TRBD1. This CDR3 has 14 amino acids. The trim removed 5 bases at V and 1 base at J, leaving 4 bases unmatched.

This chain uses TRBV7-2 with TRBJ2-3, with 10 bases aligning to TRBD2. V lost 7 bases to trimming and J lost 2 bases; unmatched junction nucleotides: 6. CDR1 and CDR2 from the germline V gene are SGHTA and FQGNSA. This CDR3 has 15 amino acids. The CDR3 nucleotides read TGTGCCAGCACCCCAGGACTAGCGGTCACAGATACGCAGTATTTT. Translation gives CASTPGLAVTDTQYF.

This clonotype was picked up a small number of times. The chain uses TRBV20-1 and TRBJ1-1, with TRBD1 as a possible D gene (5 bases). This CDR3 comprises 13 residues. With 5 bases removed from V and 4 bases from J, the gap between germline ends came to 14 bases. Germline CDR1 DFQATT, CDR2 SNEGSKA (reference sequence). The CDR3, as DNA: TGCAGTGCTCCGAATTTCAGGGCCACTGAAGCTTTCTTT. Its translation is CSAPNFRATEAFF.

This clonotype has a count of ten or more. The genes are TRBV7-2 and TRBJ2-1, with D unresolved. CDR3 length: 15 residues. Trimming stripped 2 bases from V and 8 bases from J, with 16 bases between. Germline loops: CDR1 SGHTA, CDR2 FQGNSA. CDR3 sequence reads: CASSLQGLSVDEQFF. In DNA form, the CDR3 reads TGTGCCAGCAGCTTACAAGGCTTGAGCGTCGATGAGCAGTTCTTC.

This clonotype was recorded at least ten times. The chain couples TRBV5-1 to TRBJ1-6; D remains unclear. This CDR3 has 15 residues. V gave up 2 bases and J gave up 7 bases, with 13 bases separating them. CDR1 SGHRS and CDR2 YFSETQ come from the germline V gene. In DNA, the CDR3 is TGCGCCAGCAGCTTAAGTCATAGCAACAATTCACCCCTCCACTTT. This sequence encodes CASSLSHSNNSPLHF. Full variable domain (missing parts from reference TRBV5-1 and TRBJ1-6): KAGVTQTPRYLIKTRGQQVTLSCSPISGHRSVSWYQQTPGQGLQFLFEYFSETQRNKGNFPGRFSGRQFSNSRSEMNVSTLELGDSALYLCASSLSHSNNSPLHFGNGTRLTVT.

A few counts support this clonotype. This rearrangement joins TRBV28 to TRBJ2-7; TRBD1 matches 7 bases. CDR3 length: 13 residues. Germline trimming cut 3 bases from V and 7 bases from J; bases unmatched to any gene: 6. Germline V gene sequence: CDR1 MDHEN, CDR2 SYDVKM. CDR3 nucleotides: TGTGCCAGCAGTTTGGACAGGTTCGAAGAGCAGTACTTC. Its translation: CASSLDRFEEQYF. The whole variable domain, remainder taken from reference TRBV28 and TRBJ2-7, is DVKVTQSSRYLVKRTGEKVFLECVQDMDHENMFWYRQDPGLGLRLIYFSYDVKMKEKGDIPEGYSVSREKKERFSLILESASTNQTSMYLCASSLDRFEEQYFGPGTRLTVT.

The rearrangement uses TRBV4-2 and TRBJ2-3, with 7 bases aligning to TRBD2. V trimming: 0 bases; J trimming: 4 bases; junction bases outside the gene matches: 4. CDR1 is LGHNA, CDR2 YNFKEQ, per germline. There are 15 residues in the CDR3. CDR3 sequence reads: CASSQDPLAADTQYF. The CDR3 DNA reads as TGTGCCAGCAGCCAAGATCCCCTAGCGGCAGATACGCAGTATTTT.